Shown below are 14 T cell receptor beta chains from a single sample sequenced in a study of T-cell reconstitution after alpha-beta-depleted transplantation in children. During its preparation, the TCRbeta library received unique molecular identifiers. Using its own MiXCR run on the PCR reads, TCRdb lists one record per CDR3 protein. Of some 200,000 distinct CDR3 sequences in the sample, roughly 14% were seen once. The sample here was PBMCs from the stem cell graft donor, taken from the stem cell graft. The source of these receptors is a human donor who donated a stem cell graft to a child with acute lymphoblastic leukemia.

Turning to this clonotype: Possible read error: a much larger clone is one base away. The V gene is TRBV28, the J gene TRBJ2-6, with D uncertain. The CDR3 is 16 amino acids. Trimming shortened V by 8 bases and J by 0 bases, and 14 bases separated the two germline ends. Per germline, CDR1 MDHEN and CDR2 SYDVKM. CDR3 in amino acids: CASLGQVPSGANVLTF. CDR3 nucleotide sequence: TGTGCCAGCTTAGGGCAGGTTCCCTCTGGGGCCAACGTCCTGACTTTC.

About this clonotype: Being one base from a much bigger clone, this may be a read error. The chain links TRBV29-1 to TRBJ2-7; D could derive from TRBD1 or TRBD2 (5 bases each). The CDR3 has 13 residues. Germline V CDR1 and CDR2: SQVTM, ANQGSEA. CDR3 residues: CSVEVYTDSRRDF. DNA for the CDR3: TGCAGCGTTGAAGTTTACACCGACAGCAGGCGGGACTTC.

This clonotype showed up many times. The rearrangement uses TRBV12-3 or TRBV12-4 and TRBJ2-1, with TRBD2 identical over 9 bases. The CDR3 sequence is 15 residues long. Germline trimming cut 2 bases from V and 3 bases from J; bases unmatched to any gene: 2. The CDR3 nucleotides read TGTGCCAGCAGTTTAATGACTAGCGGCTACAATGAGCAGTTCTTC. Translation gives CASSLMTSGYNEQFF.

The chain recombines TRBV24-1 with TRBJ2-5; the match to TRBD1 covers 10 bases. The germline gives CDR1 KGHDR, CDR2 SFDVKD. The J segment lost 6 bases and the V segment lost 7 bases, leaving 13 bases of the junction unmatched. This CDR3 comprises 16 residues. The CDR3 DNA follows: TGTGCCACCAGCGCCCGGGACAGGGGAAATTTGAAGACCCAGTACTTC. It is translated as CATSARDRGNLKTQYF.

This clonotype showed up many times. The chain couples TRBV6-5 to TRBJ2-7; D gene ambiguous. This CDR3 contains 14 residues. Germline lookup yields CDR1 MNHEY and CDR2 SVGAGI. V gave up 2 bases and J gave up 0 bases, with 8 bases separating them. The CDR3 protein is CASSYLLGSYEQYF. CDR3 DNA sequence: TGTGCCAGCAGTTACCTCCTTGGCTCCTACGAGCAGTACTTC.

This clonotype was observed many times. The chain joins TRBV10-3 to TRBJ1-6, with D possibly being TRBD1 (5 bases). Germline CDR1 reads ENHRY; CDR2 reads SYGVKD. Trimming pared 8 bases from V and 10 bases from J, leaving 12 bases between. The CDR3 contains 12 residues. The DNA of the CDR3 is TGTGCCATCGCCCCAGGGAGGTCACCCCTCCACTTT. Its protein is CAIAPGRSPLHF.

This clonotype was detected ten times or more. This chain uses TRBV20-1 with TRBJ2-1, with 8 bases identical to TRBD2. The CDR3 covers 17 residues. Trimming at V came to 0 bases and at J to 0 bases, leaving 7 bases not matched to a gene. CDR1 and CDR2 from the germline V gene are DFQATT and SNEGSKA (reference sequence). The CDR3 DNA sequence: TGCAGTGCTAGAGATGGCAGCGGGAGTTTCTCCTACAATGAGCAGTTCTTC. This encodes CSARDGSGSFSYNEQFF.

This clonotype was seen more than once but under ten times. V gene TRBV20-1 combines with J gene TRBJ2-2; the match to TRBD2 covers 8 bases. Trimming cost V 0 bases and J 0 bases; bases outside gene matches: 9. The V gene's germline CDR1 is DFQATT and CDR2 SNEGSKA (reference sequence). There are 18 residues in the CDR3. The CDR3 is CSARDPGLDPSNTGELFF. The CDR3 coding sequence is TGCAGTGCTAGAGACCCGGGACTAGACCCCTCGAACACCGGGGAGCTGTTTTTT.

This clonotype was recorded many times. The chain joins TRBV7-9 to TRBJ2-5; no firm D call. Germline-derived CDR1 and CDR2 are SEHNR and FQNEAQ (reference sequence). This CDR3 has 14 residues. The V gene lost 4 bases and the J gene lost 9 bases, with 18 bases spanning the gap. This CDR3 is CASSWMGSVKAQYF. The CDR3 DNA is TGTGCCAGCAGCTGGATGGGCTCCGTAAAAGCCCAGTACTTC.

The sample holds many counts of this clonotype. J is TRBJ1-3 and V is TRBV6-5, with D perhaps matching TRBD1 (6 bases). Trimming cost V 4 bases and J 0 bases, with 10 bases left between them. CDR1 and CDR2 (germline): MNHEY, SVGAGI. This CDR3 is 15 amino acids long. CDR3 nucleotides: TGTGCCAGCAGTTCCGACAGGTTCTCTGGAAACACCATATATTTT. Protein: CASSSDRFSGNTIYF.

The table lists this clonotype with a few counts. J is TRBJ2-1 and V is TRBV5-4, with D tentatively TRBD2 (6 bases). The CDR3 loop spans 14 amino acids. V lost 5 bases, J lost 7 bases, and 16 bases lay in between. From germline, CDR1 is SGHNT and CDR2 YYREEE (reference sequence). CDR3 bases: TGTGCCAGCAGATCGGACTACTCCGTAAATGAGCAGTTCTTC. Its protein product is CASRSDYSVNEQFF.

This clonotype appeared many times. This chain joins TRBV11-2 and TRBJ2-5; the D gene is possibly TRBD1 (5 bases). V lost 5 bases and J 2 bases, leaving 18 bases between the germline ends. Germline V lookup: CDR1 SGHAT, CDR2 FQNNGV. The CDR3 length is 16 residues. Here the CDR3 reads CASSLGRGGIQETQYF. CDR3 DNA: TGTGCCAGCAGCCTGGGAAGGGGTGGTATTCAAGAGACCCAGTACTTC.

This clonotype has ten or more counts. V gene TRBV7-9 combines with J gene TRBJ2-1, with 8 bases that match TRBD2. The CDR3 length is 16 residues. From germline, CDR1 is SEHNR and CDR2 FQNEAQ (reference sequence). Losses at the gene ends were 5 bases for V and 3 bases for J; bases not matched to a gene: 9. The CDR3 loop reads CASSAGQRGLYNEQFF. DNA for the CDR3: TGTGCCAGCAGCGCCGGCCAGCGGGGGCTCTACAATGAGCAGTTCTTC.

This clonotype was picked up many times. V gene TRBV12-3 or TRBV12-4 combines with J gene TRBJ2-6; no definite D call. The V end was cut by 5 bases, the J end by 1 base, with 6 bases between. The CDR3 runs 14 residues. CDR3 residues: CASSPESGANVLTF. CDR3 sequence (DNA): TGTGCCAGCAGTCCAGAGTCTGGGGCCAACGTCCTGACTTTC.